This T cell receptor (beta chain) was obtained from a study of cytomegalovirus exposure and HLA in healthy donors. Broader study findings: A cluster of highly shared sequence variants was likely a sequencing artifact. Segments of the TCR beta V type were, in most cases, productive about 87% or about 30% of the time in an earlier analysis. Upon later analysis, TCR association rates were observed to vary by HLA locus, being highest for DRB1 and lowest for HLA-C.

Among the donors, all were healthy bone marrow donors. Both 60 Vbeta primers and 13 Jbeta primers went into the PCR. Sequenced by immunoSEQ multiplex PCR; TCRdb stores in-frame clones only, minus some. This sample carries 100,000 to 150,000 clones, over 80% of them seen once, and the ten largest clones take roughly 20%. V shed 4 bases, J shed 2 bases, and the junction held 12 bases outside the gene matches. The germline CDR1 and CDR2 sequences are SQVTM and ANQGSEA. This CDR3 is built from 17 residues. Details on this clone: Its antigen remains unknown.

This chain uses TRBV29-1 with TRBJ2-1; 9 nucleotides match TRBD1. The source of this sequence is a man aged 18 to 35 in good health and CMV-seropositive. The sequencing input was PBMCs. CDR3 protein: CSVAVWDRAIPYNEQFF. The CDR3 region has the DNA TGCAGCGTTGCGGTCTGGGACAGGGCCATACCCTACAATGAGCAGTTCTTC.